The 7 T cell receptor beta chains below all came from one sample that was sequenced in a study of blood T cell repertoires in COVID-19. Generated by immunoSEQ multiplex PCR, the TCRdb table keeps only in-frame clones and is missing some. This sample yields 360,000 or so clones, of which around nine tenths are seen a single time; around 3.9% belongs to the top ten. The sequencing sample was made of peripheral blood. Source of these receptors: a woman aged 55 to 70 with COVID-19, enrolled during active disease.

The rearrangement links TRBV7-9 to TRBJ1-1, with 9 bases identical to TRBD1. CDR1 is SEHNR and CDR2 is FQNEAQ in the germline V gene (reference sequence). CDR3 length equals 15 residues. The V segment lost 4 bases and the J segment 4 bases; nucleotides outside the gene matches: 7. CDR3 loop: CASSSPDRGATEAFF. Written as DNA, the CDR3 is TGTGCCAGCAGCTCGCCAGACAGGGGGGCCACTGAAGCTTTCTTT.

The V and J genes are TRBV9 and TRBJ1-2; the match to TRBD1 covers 12 bases. Germline trimming cut 3 bases from V and 4 bases from J; bases unmatched to any gene: 4. This CDR3 has 15 residues. Germline V gene sequence: CDR1 SGDLS, CDR2 YYNGEE. CDR3 nucleotides: TGTGCCAGCAGCGACCGGGACAGGGGGCGCTATGGCTACACCTTC. Translating gives CASSDRDRGRYGYTF.

This rearrangement joins TRBV2 to TRBJ1-6; D call uncertain. CDR3 size: 15 residues. Per the germline V gene, CDR1 is SNHLY and CDR2 is FYNNEI. V lost 5 bases and J 9 bases, leaving 17 bases between the germline ends. CDR3 DNA sequence: TGTGCCAGCAGTTGGGAGGACCCGGGTAGTTCACCCCTCCACTTT. Amino acid sequence: CASSWEDPGSSPLHF.

This clone was recorded once. The rearrangement links TRBV18 to TRBJ1-3, with TRBD1 identical over 9 bases. CDR1 is KGHSH and CDR2 is LQKENI in the germline V gene. The J segment lost 6 bases and the V segment lost 0 bases, leaving 9 bases of the junction unmatched. This CDR3 comprises 17 residues. CDR3 residues: CASSPPPGTGNQNTIYF. The CDR3 nucleotides read TGTGCCAGCTCACCACCTCCCGGGACAGGGAATCAAAACACCATATATTTT.

The CDR3 DNA sequence: TGTGCCAGCAGTTTTTTACAGGGGAATTCACCCCTCCACTTT. It yields the protein CASSFLQGNSPLHF. The chain employs TRBV27 and TRBJ1-6, with 7 nucleotides matching TRBD1. Trimming took 3 bases from V and 7 from J; bases not matched to a gene: 3. The CDR3 is 14 amino acids. The germline gives CDR1 MNHEY, CDR2 SMNVEV (reference sequence).

The rearrangement links TRBV27 to TRBJ1-2; D not certain. V lost 5 bases, J lost 0 bases, and 10 bases lay in between. Germline CDR1 reads MNHEY; CDR2 reads SMNVEV (reference sequence). This CDR3 is built from 14 residues. The CDR3 loop is CASSRIASNYGYTF. CDR3 nucleotide sequence: TGTGCCAGCAGTCGGATAGCGTCTAACTATGGCTACACCTTC.

V usage is TRBV14 and J usage is TRBJ2-3; the match to TRBD1 covers 8 bases. The germline V gene encodes CDR1 SGHDN and CDR2 FVKESK. J was trimmed by 6 bases and V by 4 bases; bases with no gene match: 9. CDR3 size: 15 residues. The CDR3 DNA sequence: TGTGCCAGCAGCCCCCAGGGGGCCTTTACCGATACGCAGTATTTT. Amino acid sequence: CASSPQGAFTDTQYF.